The present TCR beta chain was sequenced within a study of blood T cells in healthy people across ages. About the research overall: In model experiments, template switching was able to capture about one barcoded beta molecule for every two T cells that were present.

Peripheral blood samples of 9 to 10 milliliters were drawn from each donor. Trimming cost V 5 bases and J 12 bases; bases outside gene matches: 9. The germline V gene encodes CDR1 KGHSH and CDR2 LQKENI. The CDR3 sequence is 12 residues long. This clonotype showed up just a few times. Its antigen is not identified. The authors ran a second PCR of about 6 to 11 cycles using a sample-barcoded 5' primer and a J-beta primer mix. Every cDNA molecule carried a tag from a template-switch adaptor bearing 12 random nucleotides. TCRdb used MiXCR to reprocess the 5' RACE reads, holding one entry per CDR3 protein. Seen here are 710,000 or so distinct CDR3 sequences, approximately 30% observed once, and the top ten hold approximately 15%. Whole-study findings and limits: Researchers report that TCR beta diversity correlated strongly with naive T cell percentage.

The sequence came from an elderly woman in good health. The J gene is TRBJ1-2, the V gene TRBV18; TRBD1 matches 7 bases. Sample: blood. Written as DNA, the CDR3 is TGTGCCAGCTCAGCCCGGACAGGCTACGACACCTTC. Translation: CASSARTGYDTF.